The rows below give T cell receptor beta chains drawn from one sample of a study of T cells after yellow fever vaccination. TCRdb re-analysed the 5' RACE reads in MiXCR, keeping a single row per CDR3 protein. The data show tens of thousands of distinct CDR3 sequences, approximately 8% seen once. The input for sequencing was CD8+ T cells sorted from PBMCs, taken on the day of the yellow fever booster vaccination. The receptor set was obtained from a man aged 30 to 45 who received the YFV17D yellow fever vaccine. Both conserved end residues are part of each CDR3. Fields, in order: clone size, V gene, J gene, D gene, CDR3 DNA, CDR3 protein. D genes are given only for firm matches. The listing skips clone size in some rows; elsewhere it reads once, few, many or a size class.

>NA|TRBV7-9|TRBJ2-7|TRBD1
TGTGCCAGCAGCTCGGACAGGGTCCCATACGAGCAGTACTTC
CASSSDRVPYEQYF
>few|TRBV5-1|TRBJ1-1|NA
TGCGCCAGCAGCTCGGGTGGGGGTGAAGCTTTCTTT
CASSSGGGEAFF
>NA|TRBV6-5|TRBJ2-7|NA
TGTGCCAGCAGTTACGGGCGGACCCACGAGCAGTACTTC
CASSYGRTHEQYF
>NA|TRBV6-5|TRBJ2-7|NA
TGTGCCAGCAGTTACTTGGGTAGCTACGAGCAGTACTTC
CASSYLGSYEQYF
>NA|TRBV5-4|TRBJ2-7|TRBD2
TGTGCCAGCAGCTCAACGAGGACTAGCGGCTCCTACGAGCAGTACTTC
CASSSTRTSGSYEQYF
>many|TRBV7-9|TRBJ2-7|NA
TGTGCCAGCAGCGTGGTCTCCTACGAGCAGTACTTC
CASSVVSYEQYF
>few|TRBV14|TRBJ2-2|TRBD1
TGTGCCACCCTGGACAGGCCAGCGAACACCGGGGAGCTGTTTTTT
CATLDRPANTGELFF
>many|TRBV5-1|TRBJ2-7|NA
TGCGCCAGCAGCTTGGGCCTCAGAACCTACGAGCAGTACTTC
CASSLGLRTYEQYF
>many|TRBV4-3|TRBJ2-1|TRBD2
TGCGCCAGCAGCCTCGGGACTAGCGGGATACCATTGGTGGATGAGCAGTTCTTC
CASSLGTSGIPLVDEQFF
>NA|TRBV19|TRBJ2-1|TRBD1
TGTGCCAGTAGTGCGTCCGGGACAGGGTTGCATGAGCAGTTCTTC
CASSASGTGLHEQFF
>NA|TRBV6-5|TRBJ1-5|NA
TGTGCCAGCAGTTACTCGACAGAATCGGCGAGTCAGCCCCAGCATTTT
CASSYSTESASQPQHF
>many|TRBV7-2|TRBJ2-7|NA
TGTGCCAGCAGCTTAAATCCGACATCCCGCGAGCAGTACTTC
CASSLNPTSREQYF
>NA|TRBV9|TRBJ2-7|NA
TGTGCCAGCAGCGCTCCGAGAGAGTACGAGCAGTACTTC
CASSAPREYEQYF
>few|TRBV6-2/TRBV6-3|TRBJ2-7|NA
TGTGCCAGCAGGGGCGGCACACCGCTGTACGAGCAGTACTTC
CASRGGTPLYEQYF
>NA|TRBV10-2|TRBJ2-7|NA
TGCGCCAGCGCAGCGGTAGGCGAGCAGTACTTC
CASAAVGEQYF
>many|TRBV5-1|TRBJ2-7|TRBD1
TGCGCCAGCGGGACAGGGGACTACGAGCAGTACTTC
CASGTGDYEQYF
>NA|TRBV2|TRBJ2-7|NA
TGTGCCATCTTAGGGCCGGGGGAGCAGTACTTC
CAILGPGEQYF
>few|TRBV29-1|TRBJ2-7|NA
TGCAGCGTTGTGGCAGACTCCTACGAGCAGTACTTC
CSVVADSYEQYF
>many|TRBV27|TRBJ1-1|NA
TGTGCCAGCAGTCCCGGACCCGCGGCAGAAGCTTTCTTT
CASSPGPAAEAFF
>NA|TRBV7-9|TRBJ2-2|NA
TGTGCCAGCAGCTTTATGGCCTACACCGGGGAGCTGTTTTTT
CASSFMAYTGELFF
>NA|TRBV20-1|TRBJ1-6|TRBD1
TGCAGTGCTCCCCACCCCGGGACAGATAATTCACCCCTCCACTTT
CSAPHPGTDNSPLHF
>few|TRBV27|TRBJ2-1|TRBD2
TGTGCCAGCAGTGGGCTAGCGGGAGCAGGGGAGCAGTTCTTC
CASSGLAGAGEQFF
>NA|TRBV10-3|TRBJ2-7|NA
TGTGCCATCAGTGTAGATTCGGGGCGCGAGCAGTACTTC
CAISVDSGREQYF
>few|TRBV4-3|TRBJ2-7|TRBD2
TGCGCCAGCAGCCAAGATCTGGGGAGGGCCTACGAGCAGTACTTC
CASSQDLGRAYEQYF
>NA|TRBV25-1|TRBJ2-2|NA
TGTGCCTCTCAAAGGGGGAATGGGGCCGGGGAGCTGTTTTTT
CASQRGNGAGELFF
>few|TRBV6-2/TRBV6-3|TRBJ2-5|TRBD2
TGTGCCAGCAGACCCCGGACTAGCGGGTACCAAGAGACCCAGTACTTC
CASRPRTSGYQETQYF
>NA|TRBV3-1|TRBJ2-7|TRBD2
TGTGCCAGCTGCCAAGGACTAGCGGGAGGGCCGAGATACGAGCAGTACTTC
CASCQGLAGGPRYEQYF
>many|TRBV5-1|TRBJ2-3|NA
TGCGCCAGCAGCTTGGTCCCAATCGCTAGCACAGATACGCAGTATTTT
CASSLVPIASTDTQYF
>few|TRBV10-3|TRBJ2-3|NA
TGTGCCATCAGGGGCGGCGATAGCACAGATACGCAGTATTTT
CAIRGGDSTDTQYF
>NA|TRBV3-1|TRBJ2-1|NA
TGTGCCAGCAGCCAAGATTCCAGCGGAGCCTCCTACAATGAGCAGTTCTTC
CASSQDSSGASYNEQFF
>few|TRBV10-2|TRBJ2-1|NA
TGCGCCAGCAAATCCGGCTACAATGAGCAGTTCTTC
CASKSGYNEQFF